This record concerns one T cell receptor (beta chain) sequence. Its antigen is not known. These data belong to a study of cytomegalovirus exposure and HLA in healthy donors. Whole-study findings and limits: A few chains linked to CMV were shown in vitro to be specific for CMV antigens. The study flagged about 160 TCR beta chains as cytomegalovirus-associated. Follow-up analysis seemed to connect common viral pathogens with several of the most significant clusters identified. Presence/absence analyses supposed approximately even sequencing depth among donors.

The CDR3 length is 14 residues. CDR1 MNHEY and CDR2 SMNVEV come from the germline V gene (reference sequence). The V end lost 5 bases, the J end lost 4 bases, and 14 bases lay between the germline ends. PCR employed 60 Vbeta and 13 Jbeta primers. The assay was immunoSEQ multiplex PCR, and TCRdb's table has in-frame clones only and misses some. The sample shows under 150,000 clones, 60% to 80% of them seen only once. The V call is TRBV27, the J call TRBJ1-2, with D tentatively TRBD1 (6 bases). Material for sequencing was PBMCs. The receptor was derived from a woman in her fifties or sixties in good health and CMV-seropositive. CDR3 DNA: TGTGCCAGCAGTCATACAGGGCCCGCCTATGGCTACACCTTC. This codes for CASSHTGPAYGYTF.